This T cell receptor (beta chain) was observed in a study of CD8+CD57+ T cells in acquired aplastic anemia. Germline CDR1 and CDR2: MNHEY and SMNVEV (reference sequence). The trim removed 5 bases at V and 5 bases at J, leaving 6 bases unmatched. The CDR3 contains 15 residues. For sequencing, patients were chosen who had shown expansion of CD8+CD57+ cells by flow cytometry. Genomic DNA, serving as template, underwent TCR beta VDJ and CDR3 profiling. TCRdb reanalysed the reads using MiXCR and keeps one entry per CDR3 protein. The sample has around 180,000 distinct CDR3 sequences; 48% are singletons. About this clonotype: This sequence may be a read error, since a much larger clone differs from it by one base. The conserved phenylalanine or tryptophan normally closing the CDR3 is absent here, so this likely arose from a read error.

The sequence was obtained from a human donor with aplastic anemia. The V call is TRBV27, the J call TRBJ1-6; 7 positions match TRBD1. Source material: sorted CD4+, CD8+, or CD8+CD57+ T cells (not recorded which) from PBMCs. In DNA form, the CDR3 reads TGTGCCAGCAGTCAATCCGGGACAGATAATTCACCCCTCCACTCT. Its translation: CASSQSGTDNSPLHS.